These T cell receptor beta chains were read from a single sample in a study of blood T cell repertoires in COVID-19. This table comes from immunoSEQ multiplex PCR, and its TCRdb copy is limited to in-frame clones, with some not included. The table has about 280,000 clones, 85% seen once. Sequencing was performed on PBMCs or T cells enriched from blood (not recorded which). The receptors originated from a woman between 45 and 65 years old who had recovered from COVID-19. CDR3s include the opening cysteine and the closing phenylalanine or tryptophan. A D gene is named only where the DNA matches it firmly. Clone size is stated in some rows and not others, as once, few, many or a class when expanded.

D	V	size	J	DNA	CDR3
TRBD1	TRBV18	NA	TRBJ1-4	TGTGCCAGCTCACCAACCGGGACAGGGTCTGAAAAACTGTTTTTT	CASSPTGTGSEKLFF
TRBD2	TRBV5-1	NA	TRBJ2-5	TGCGCCAGCAGCTTGACCGGGACTAGCGGGGGTTGGACCCAGTACTTC	CASSLTGTSGGWTQYF
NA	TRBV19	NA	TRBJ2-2	TGTGCCAGTAGTATACGGGAAAACACCGGGGAGCTGTTTTTT	CASSIRENTGELFF
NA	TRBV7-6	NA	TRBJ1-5	TGTGCCAGCAGCCCCGATGGGGGGAGCGGTCAGCCCCAGCATTTT	CASSPDGGSGQPQHF
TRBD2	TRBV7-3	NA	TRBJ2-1	TGTGCCAGCAGCTTTGGACTAGCGGGGGTGAATGAGCAGTTCTTC	CASSFGLAGVNEQFF
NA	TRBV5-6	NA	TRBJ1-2	TGTGCCAGCAGCTTGGTTCGGGGATCTGGCGGCTACACCTTC	CASSLVRGSGGYTF
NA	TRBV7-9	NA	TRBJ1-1	TGTGCCAGCGCGCTGGTCTTGAACACTGAAGCTTTCTTT	CASALVLNTEAFF
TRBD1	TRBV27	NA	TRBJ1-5	TGTGCCAGCAGTTTACAGGGGGACAGTCAGCCCCAGCATTTT	CASSLQGDSQPQHF
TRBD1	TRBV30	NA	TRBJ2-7	TGTGCCTGGGTGACAGGGGGTGGCGAGCAGTACTTC	CAWVTGGGEQYF
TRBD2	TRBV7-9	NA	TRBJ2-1	TGTGCCAGCAGCCCTAGCGGGAGTACCTACAATGAGCAGTTCTTC	CASSPSGSTYNEQFF
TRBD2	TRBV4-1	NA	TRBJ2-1	TGCGCCAGCAGCCAAGAGTCAGGGACTAGCTTCTACAATGAGCAGTTCTTC	CASSQESGTSFYNEQFF
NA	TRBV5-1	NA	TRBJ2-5	TGCGCCAGCAGGATGACTCCGGTCCAAGAGACCCAGTACTTC	CASRMTPVQETQYF
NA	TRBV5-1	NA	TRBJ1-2	TGCGCCAGCAGCCCGGGAGCCGGCGACTATGGCTACACCTTC	CASSPGAGDYGYTF
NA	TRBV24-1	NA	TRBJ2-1	TGTGCCACCAGTGGTGGTAGCGGTACCTACAATGAGCAGTTCTTC	CATSGGSGTYNEQFF
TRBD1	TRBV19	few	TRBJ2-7	TGTGCCAGTAGCACCCGAGGGGGGACAGGGTTCTACGAGCAGTACTTC	CASSTRGGTGFYEQYF
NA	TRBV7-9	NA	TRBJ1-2	TGTGCCAGCAGCTTGCCGGAGAGCTATGGCTACACCTTC	CASSLPESYGYTF
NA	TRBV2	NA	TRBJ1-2	TGTGCCAGCAGTCCGTTCTATGGCTACACCTTC	CASSPFYGYTF
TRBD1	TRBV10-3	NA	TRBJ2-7	TGTGCCATCAGATTGATGACAGGGTACGAGCAGTACTTC	CAIRLMTGYEQYF
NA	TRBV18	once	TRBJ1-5	TGTGCCAGCTCACCTGGCGGAGATCAGCCCCAGCATTTT	CASSPGGDQPQHF
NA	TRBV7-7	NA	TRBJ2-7	TGTGCCAGCAGCTTAGATCTATCGCCCCTATCCGAAGACGGGGAGCAGTACTTC	CASSLDLSPLSEDGEQYF
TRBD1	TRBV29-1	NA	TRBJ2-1	TGCAGCGCCCATACAGGGGGCGCCTACAATGAGCAGTTCTTC	CSAHTGGAYNEQFF
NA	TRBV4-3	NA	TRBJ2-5	TGCGCCAGCAGCCAAGATACTGCGGGGTACCAAGAGACCCAGTACTTC	CASSQDTAGYQETQYF
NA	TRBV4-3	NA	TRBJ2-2	TGCGCCAGCAGCCAAGATAGGCGGGTACCCGGGGGGGAGCTGTTTTTT	CASSQDRRVPGGELFF
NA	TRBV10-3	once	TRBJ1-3	TGTGCCATCAAAAGAGGATTGTGGAGGATCATATATTTT	CAIKRGLWRIIYF
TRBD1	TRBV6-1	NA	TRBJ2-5	TGTGCCAGCAGTGAACAGGGGGACACTTGGGAGACCCAGTACTTC	CASSEQGDTWETQYF
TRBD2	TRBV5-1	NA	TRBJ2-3	TGCGCCAGCAGCTTGGTACCGGGACTAGCTGAAAATACGCAGTATTTT	CASSLVPGLAENTQYF
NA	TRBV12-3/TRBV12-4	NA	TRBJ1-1	TGTGCCAGCACGGATAGGGGTGAAACTGAAGCTTTCTTT	CASTDRGETEAFF
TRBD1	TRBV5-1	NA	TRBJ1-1	TGCGCCAGCAGCTTGGGAGGGGGCAGCACTGAAGCTTTCTTT	CASSLGGGSTEAFF
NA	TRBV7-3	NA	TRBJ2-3	TGTGCCAGCAGCTTTTTCGCGGGCTCGAGCACAGATACGCAGTATTTT	CASSFFAGSSTDTQYF
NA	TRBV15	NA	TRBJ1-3	TGTGCCACCAGCAGAGACAGGGGTCCCTCTGGAAACACCATATATTTT	CATSRDRGPSGNTIYF
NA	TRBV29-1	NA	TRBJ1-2	TGCAGCGTTGAAGGGGTCAGGGAAGATTATGGCTACACCTTC	CSVEGVREDYGYTF
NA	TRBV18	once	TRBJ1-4	TGTGCCAGCTCACCACAGGGGCCGTCTAATGAAAAACTGTTTTTT	CASSPQGPSNEKLFF
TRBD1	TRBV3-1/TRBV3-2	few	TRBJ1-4	TGTGCCAGCAGTGGGGCGTGGACAGGGCGGAATGAAAAACTGTTTTTT	CASSGAWTGRNEKLFF
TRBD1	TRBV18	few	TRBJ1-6	TGTGCCAGCTCACCGACAGGGAATAATTCACCCCTCCACTTT	CASSPTGNNSPLHF
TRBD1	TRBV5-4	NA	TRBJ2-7	TGTGCCAGCAGCTCCTCGACAGGGGGTGGCTACGAGCAGTACTTC	CASSSSTGGGYEQYF
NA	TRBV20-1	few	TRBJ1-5	TGCAGTGCTAGTCGAGCCGAACTTCCCCTTAGCAATCAGCCCCAGCATTTT	CSASRAELPLSNQPQHF
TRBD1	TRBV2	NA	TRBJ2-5	TGTGCCAGCAGTGGCCAGGGGGCGATAGAGACCCAGTACTTC	CASSGQGAIETQYF
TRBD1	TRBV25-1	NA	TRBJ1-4	TGTGCCAGCAGTGAATATTACACAGGGGGAGAAAAACTGTTTTTT	CASSEYYTGGEKLFF
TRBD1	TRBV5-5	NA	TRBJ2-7	TGTGCCAGCAGCGTAGGCACAGGGGGTCCCTACGAGCAGTACTTC	CASSVGTGGPYEQYF
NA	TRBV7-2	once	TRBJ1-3	TGTGCCAGCAGCTTAGCAGGGAGAGGAAACACCATATATTTT	CASSLAGRGNTIYF
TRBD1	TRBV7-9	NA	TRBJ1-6	TGTGCCAGCAGCCCCGGGACAGCTTACTATAATTCACCCCTCCACTTT	CASSPGTAYYNSPLHF
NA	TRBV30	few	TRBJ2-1	TGTGCCTGGACGAGGAGCTCCTACAATGAGCAGTTCTTC	CAWTRSSYNEQFF
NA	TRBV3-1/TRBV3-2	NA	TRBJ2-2	TGTGCCAGCAACCCAACCGACAGGCCCGAGCCCACCGGGGAGCTGTTTTTT	CASNPTDRPEPTGELFF
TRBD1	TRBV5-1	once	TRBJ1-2	TGCGCCAGCAGCCCGGGGGACAGGGGAGCGTGGGGCTACACCTTC	CASSPGDRGAWGYTF
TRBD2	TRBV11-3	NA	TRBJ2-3	TGTGCCAGCAGCTTGGGCACGGGCGCGGGGGAAGATACGCAGTATTTT	CASSLGTGAGEDTQYF